This T cell receptor beta chain was documented in a study of regulatory T cells in long-lasting Graves disease. Broader study findings: Clonotypes that were public and shared totalled 2,500 to 3,000 in persistent patients versus 750 to 1,000 in new patients. With persistent disease, TRBV28, TRBJ1-2 and TRBJ2-5 were the favored segments.

Of note for this clonotype: The antigen is not known. Being one base from a much bigger clone, this may be a read error.

Time point meaning: newly diagnosed GD, antithyroid drugs for less than 3 months. With RNA extracted from PBMCs as input, the TCR library was made. Construction of the TCR beta libraries employed iRepertoire HTBI primers in conjunction with Arm-PCR of CDR3 regions. TCRdb re-analysed the multiplex PCR reads in MiXCR, keeping a single row per CDR3 protein. In the table there are a few hundred thousand distinct CDR3 sequences, 20% to 25% of which are singletons. J lost 7 bases, V lost 6 bases, and 5 bases had no gene match. Germline CDR1 and CDR2: SQVTM and ANQGSEA. This CDR3 region has 11 residues. The chain recombines TRBV29-1 with TRBJ2-5, with 7 bases aligning to TRBD1. The origin of this receptor is a female donor with Graves disease. The sequencing here drew on peripheral blood mononuclear cells (PBMCs), taken at new diagnosis, from a patient treated with antithyroid drugs. The DNA for the CDR3 is TGCAGCGTAGCATCAGGGGGGACCCAGTACTTC. Translating it yields CSVASGGTQYF.